This T cell receptor (beta chain) was captured in a study of T-cell memory formation after mild COVID-19. MiXCR, run by TCRdb on the 5' RACE reads, gives a single entry per CDR3 protein. The sample shows hundreds of thousands of distinct CDR3 sequences, 20% of them seen only once. This clonotype occurred a few times. CDR1 and CDR2 (germline): WSHSY, SAAADI. V lost 4 bases and J 5 bases, leaving 8 bases between the germline ends. The length of the CDR3 is 12 residues. The chain joins TRBV10-2 to TRBJ1-1; D is ambiguous. The clonotype comes from an adult woman who had mild COVID-19 (a few samples of this study predate the infection). Cell type and time point are not known. Material: PBMCs or a T cell subset sorted from them (not recorded which). The chain's CDR3 is CASSAGVTEAFF. CDR3 DNA: TGCGCCAGCAGTGCAGGAGTAACTGAAGCTTTCTTT.